Shown below are 32 T cell receptor beta chains from a single sample sequenced in a study of cytomegalovirus exposure and HLA in healthy donors (TCRdb year 2017). The method behind the library was the immunoSEQ multiplex PCR assay. The multiplex PCR relied on a mix of 60 forward primers for TCR Vbeta segments and 13 reverse primers for TCR Jbeta segments. TCRdb stores this immuneACCESS table with in-frame sequences only. Part of the clones is absent; in the studies checked, under half of the shortfall reflects unresolved V genes, and no reason is known for the rest. The sample includes 110,000 or so clones, with 60% to 85% observed a single time. The top ten clonotypes cover almost 5% of the sample. Material for sequencing was PBMCs. Receptors were obtained from a man in his forties or fifties in good health and CMV-seropositive.

This clone was seen only a few times. This chain uses TRBV19 with TRBJ2-3; 10 bases are shared with TRBD2. The CDR3 has 16 residues. Germline lookup yields CDR1 LNHDA and CDR2 SQIVND (reference sequence). J gave up 2 bases and V 5 bases, and 7 bases lay outside the gene matches. The CDR3 nucleotides are TGTGCCAGTAGTCTGACTAGCGGGCAGAACACAGATACGCAGTATTTT. As protein: CASSLTSGQNTDTQYF.

This clone was observed a handful of times. At one end, the junction sequence differs from germline, possibly due to a read error. Other DNA variants within this sample encode the same CDR3. The chain has TRBV6-5 and TRBJ1-6; D gene ambiguous. Germline CDR1 reads MNHEY; CDR2 reads SVGAGI. The CDR3 has 13 residues. This chain's CDR3 is CASSGRYNSPLHF. CDR3 in DNA: TGTGCCAGCAGCGGCAGGTATAATTCCCCCCTCCACTTT.

The chain combines TRBV25-1 with TRBJ1-1; no reliable D call. Looked up from germline, CDR1 is MGHDK and CDR2 is SYGVNS. The length of the CDR3 is 16 residues. V was trimmed by 2 bases and J by 1 base, leaving 14 bases between them. CDR3 amino acids: CASSEDWGERNTEAFF. In DNA form, the CDR3 reads TGTGCCAGCAGTGAAGATTGGGGAGAAAGGAACACTGAAGCTTTCTTT.

V usage is TRBV30 and J usage is TRBJ2-7; D ambiguous. Germline CDR1 reads GTSNPN; CDR2 reads SVGIG (reference sequence). The CDR3 has 13 amino acids. The germline V and J ends were trimmed by 0 bases and 12 bases, with 18 bases remaining between them. The CDR3 loop is CAWSVPPGGSAYF. The CDR3 nucleotides are TGTGCCTGGAGTGTACCCCCCGGCGGTAGTGCGTACTTC.

The CDR3 coding sequence is TGTGCCAGCAGCTTGGGGGGAGAAGGAGACCACTTT. Amino acids: CASSLGGEGDHF. This rearrangement joins TRBV5-6 to TRBJ1-6; D is unclear. Deletions cut 0 bases from V and 18 bases from J, with 13 bases between. CDR3 length: 12 residues. Per germline, CDR1 SGHDT and CDR2 YYEEEE. Looking up the rest from reference TRBV5-6 and TRBJ1-6 gives the full variable domain: DAGVTQSPTHLIKTRGQQVTLRCSPKSGHDTVSWYQQALGQGPQFIFQYYEEEERQRGNFPDRFSGHQFPNYSSELNVNALLLGDSALYLCASSLGGEGDHFGNGTRLTVT.

This clone was seen only a few times. The chain carries TRBV7-2 and TRBJ2-7, with 14 positions matching TRBD2. CDR1 and CDR2 (germline): SGHTA, FQGNSA. Germline trimming cut 4 bases from V and 4 bases from J; bases unmatched to any gene: 6. The CDR3 spans 16 residues. This CDR3 reads CASSSRLAGGLYEQYF. Written as DNA, the CDR3 is TGTGCCAGCAGCTCCAGACTAGCGGGAGGGTTATACGAGCAGTACTTC.

This rearrangement joins TRBV15 to TRBJ2-7; D is perhaps TRBD1 (6 bases). V shed 4 bases and J shed 5 bases, with 12 bases lying between them. Germline lookup yields CDR1 LNHNV and CDR2 YYDKDF (reference sequence). CDR3 length equals 13 residues. The CDR3 is CATSTGRGNEQYF. CDR3 coding DNA: TGTGCCACCAGCACCGGAAGGGGGAACGAGCAGTACTTC.

This chain uses TRBV2 with TRBJ2-1; 12 bases map to TRBD2. In germline, CDR1 is SNHLY, CDR2 FYNNEI. After removal of 7 bases from V and 0 bases from J, the junction contained 13 bases not matched to a gene. This CDR3 is 19 amino acids long. The CDR3 loop is CASTSLAGGPLSSYNEQFF. The CDR3 DNA sequence: TGTGCCAGCACCTCGCTAGCGGGAGGGCCACTAAGCTCCTACAATGAGCAGTTCTTC.

This rearrangement joins TRBV30 to TRBJ2-2; 7 bases are a match to TRBD1. The trim removed 7 bases at V and 8 bases at J, leaving 16 bases unmatched. Germline lookup yields CDR1 GTSNPN and CDR2 SVGIG (reference sequence). The CDR3 is 15 amino acids. This chain's CDR3 is CASRKQGRLTGELFF. CDR3 DNA sequence: TGTGCCTCGAGAAAACAGGGGCGCCTAACAGGGGAGCTGTTTTTT.

This rearrangement joins TRBV7-6 to TRBJ2-5; a possible D gene is TRBD1 (6 bases). The length of the CDR3 is 13 residues. V shed 5 bases and J shed 6 bases, with 13 bases lying between them. The germline V gene encodes CDR1 SGHVS and CDR2 FNYEAQ. CDR3 residues: CASSRRQDQTQYF. The CDR3 DNA follows: TGTGCCAGCAGCCGCAGACAGGACCAGACCCAGTACTTC. The variable domain in full, completed from reference TRBV7-6 and TRBJ2-5, reads GAGVSQSPRYKVTKRGQDVALRCDPISGHVSLYWYRQALGQGPEFLTYFNYEAQQDKSGLPNDRFSAERPEGSISTLTIQRTEQRDSAMYRCASSRRQDQTQYFGPGTRLLVL.

The J gene is TRBJ2-7, the V gene TRBV19; possible D gene TRBD1, 5 bases. CDR1 is LNHDA, CDR2 SQIVND, per germline (reference sequence). The V end lost 3 bases, the J end lost 0 bases, and 12 bases lay between the germline ends. This CDR3 is built from 15 residues. CDR3 sequence: CASSISRDSSYEQYF. For the CDR3, the DNA is TGTGCCAGTAGTATTTCTCGAGACAGCTCCTACGAGCAGTACTTC.

V gene TRBV6-1 combines with J gene TRBJ1-4, with TRBD1 as a possible D gene (6 bases). From germline, CDR1 is MNHNS and CDR2 SASEGT. The V end was cut by 5 bases, the J end by 5 bases, with 12 bases between. CDR3 length: 14 residues. For the CDR3, the DNA is TGTGCCAGCAGTTCGGGACACGGGAATGAAAAACTGTTTTTT. Protein sequence: CASSSGHGNEKLFF.

The chain recombines TRBV11-2 with TRBJ2-5; D may be TRBD1 (6 bases). CDR3 size: 15 residues. V lost 0 bases and J 7 bases, leaving 15 bases between the germline ends. Germline loops: CDR1 SGHAT, CDR2 FQNNGV. The CDR3 sequence: CASSLEGARIGTQYF. The DNA of the CDR3 is TGTGCCAGCAGCTTAGAGGGGGCACGAATTGGGACCCAGTACTTC.

This chain connects TRBV9 to TRBJ2-3; 9 bases match TRBD2. The CDR3 runs 19 residues. Looked up from germline, CDR1 is SGDLS and CDR2 is YYNGEE. With 2 bases clipped from V and 1 base from J, the junction kept 14 bases outside the gene matches. The CDR3 region is CASSVGLGSGRRGTDTQYF. CDR3 in DNA: TGTGCCAGCAGCGTCGGCCTAGGTAGCGGGAGAAGGGGCACAGATACGCAGTATTTT.

The V call is TRBV6-6, the J call TRBJ2-3; 8 bases are shared with TRBD1. Germline V CDR1 and CDR2: MNHNY, SVGAGI (reference sequence). The CDR3 is 13 residues long. V lost 7 bases and J lost 1; bases outside the gene matches: 1. The CDR3 reads CASMGQGTDTQYF. The CDR3 DNA reads TGTGCCAGCATGGGACAGGGCACAGATACGCAGTATTTT.

The chain uses TRBV5-1 and TRBJ1-6; TRBD1 matches at 9 bases. CDR3 length: 15 amino acids. V trimming: 4 bases; J trimming: 5 bases; junction bases outside the gene matches: 4. Per germline, CDR1 SGHRS and CDR2 YFSETQ. CDR3: CASSNTGGNNSPLHF. The CDR3 nucleotides read TGCGCCAGCAGCAATACAGGGGGCAATAATTCACCCCTCCACTTT.

The chain couples TRBV10-3 to TRBJ2-3, with 7 positions matching TRBD1. The CDR3 covers 14 residues. CDR1 ENHRY and CDR2 SYGVKD come from the germline V gene. The junction had 5 bases not matched to a gene; V was cut back by 7 bases and J by 1 base. CDR3 loop: CAINLGQGTDTQYF. Written as DNA, the CDR3 is TGTGCCATCAACCTAGGACAGGGCACAGATACGCAGTATTTT.

This chain connects TRBV5-1 to TRBJ1-1; TRBD1 agrees at 7 bases. V lost 4 bases to trimming and J lost 4 bases; unmatched junction nucleotides: 10. Per germline, CDR1 SGHRS and CDR2 YFSETQ. The CDR3 is made up of 15 amino acids. Here the CDR3 DNA reads TGCGCCAGCAGCCTTGGGACAGTGGGGAGCACTGAAGCTTTCTTT. Translated: CASSLGTVGSTEAFF.

The rearrangement joins TRBV6-1 to TRBJ1-2, with D possibly being TRBD1 (6 bases). V shed 5 bases and J shed 2 bases, with 15 bases lying between them. The CDR3 covers 15 residues. The germline CDR1 and CDR2 sequences are MNHNS and SASEGT. The CDR3 loop is CASSIHQGLNYGYTF. In DNA, the CDR3 is TGTGCCAGCAGTATCCACCAGGGGCTGAACTATGGCTACACCTTC.

V is TRBV4-1 and J is TRBJ2-1; 13 bases map to TRBD2. Germline V lookup: CDR1 MGHRA, CDR2 YSYEKL. The CDR3 is 18 amino acids. The V and J ends lost 0 bases and 6 bases, in that order; junction bases with no gene match: 8. CDR3 sequence reads: CASSQEWGLAGLSNEQFF. The DNA for the CDR3 is TGCGCCAGCAGCCAAGAGTGGGGACTAGCGGGGCTGAGCAATGAGCAGTTCTTC.

The rearrangement joins TRBV4-2 to TRBJ2-5; 12 bases agree with TRBD2. Germline CDR1 LGHNA, CDR2 YNFKEQ. J gave up 4 bases and V 0 bases, and 6 bases lay outside the gene matches. The CDR3 has 17 amino acids. The CDR3 bases are TGTGCCAGCAGCCAAGATGAAGGGACTAGCGGGTCAGAGACCCAGTACTTC. The encoded protein is CASSQDEGTSGSETQYF.

The chain joins TRBV2 to TRBJ2-5; 7 nucleotides align to TRBD1. Judging by the DNA end, TRBJ2-7 fits better; the J call may be wrong. The CDR3 covers 13 residues. Germline-derived CDR1 and CDR2 are SNHLY and FYNNEI. The CDR3 region has the DNA TGTGCCAGCAGTGGACAGGGTACGGGCGAGCAGTACTTC. It yields the protein CASSGQGTGEQYF.

The V call is TRBV6-6, the J call TRBJ2-1; 7 bases map to TRBD2. This CDR3 has 14 amino acids. Germline V lookup: CDR1 MNHNY, CDR2 SVGAGI (reference sequence). The V segment lost 6 bases and the J segment 9 bases; nucleotides outside the gene matches: 11. The CDR3 here is CASSRARGGSEQFF. CDR3 in DNA: TGTGCCAGCAGCCGGGCAAGGGGAGGGAGTGAGCAGTTCTTC.

The sample holds a few counts of this clone. This CDR3 is CASRRDRGRTDTQYF. As DNA, the CDR3 is TGTGCCAGCAGACGGGACAGGGGGCGAACAGATACGCAGTATTTT. This sequence joins TRBV11-2 and TRBJ2-3, with 12 bases fitting TRBD1. The germline V gene encodes CDR1 SGHAT and CDR2 FQNNGV. V lost 6 bases to trimming and J lost 3 bases; unmatched junction nucleotides: 4. This CDR3 comprises 15 residues.

The V call is TRBV5-4, the J call TRBJ2-3; 8 nucleotides match TRBD2. V shed 5 bases, J shed 1 base, and the junction held 6 bases outside the gene matches. The CDR3 sequence is 15 residues long. In germline, CDR1 is SGHNT, CDR2 YYREEE (reference sequence). The CDR3 spells CASSPSGGRTDTQYF. The CDR3 DNA follows: TGTGCCAGCAGTCCAAGCGGGGGTCGCACAGATACGCAGTATTTT.

The J gene is TRBJ2-5, the V gene TRBV5-4; D possibly corresponds to TRBD1 (5 bases). The end of the DNA aligns better with TRBJ2-7, so the J call may be wrong. The CDR3 spans 13 residues. Germline assignment: CDR1 SGHNT and CDR2 YYREEE (reference sequence). The chain's CDR3 is CASSFDSAYEQYF. Written as DNA, the CDR3 is TGTGCCAGCAGCTTCGACAGCGCCTACGAGCAGTACTTC.

This clone turned up a few times. The rearrangement links TRBV7-2 to TRBJ1-1, with 7 bases aligning to TRBD1. Trimming at V came to 4 bases and at J to 4 bases, leaving 3 bases not matched to a gene. The CDR3 is 13 residues long. The germline V gene has CDR1 SGHTA and CDR2 FQGNSA. The CDR3 is CASSWAGGTEAFF. The CDR3 DNA follows: TGTGCCAGCAGCTGGGCAGGGGGCACTGAAGCTTTCTTT. The full variable domain, with the rest looked up from reference TRBV7-2 and TRBJ1-1, is GAGVSQSPSNKVTEKGKDVELRCDPISGHTALYWYRQSLGQGLEFLIYFQGNSAPDKSGLPSDRFSAERTGGSVSTLTIQRTQQEDSAVYLCASSWAGGTEAFFGQGTRLTVV.

CDR3 DNA sequence: TGTGCCAGCAGCCGGACAGGGAACTCTGGAAACACCATATATTTT. Translated, it gives CASSRTGNSGNTIYF. The chain combines TRBV25-1 with TRBJ1-3; 8 nucleotides agree with TRBD1. V lost 6 bases, J lost 0 bases, and 4 bases stayed unmatched. CDR1 and CDR2 from the germline V gene are MGHDK and SYGVNS. The CDR3 contains 15 residues.

In its sample, this clone was seen once. CDR3 sequence reads: CASSLVAGGNWGYEQYF. The CDR3 coding sequence is TGTGCCAGCAGCTTAGTGGCAGGGGGAAATTGGGGCTACGAGCAGTACTTC. The genes are TRBV7-8 and TRBJ2-7; 7 bases map to TRBD1. Germline values: CDR1 SGHVS, CDR2 FQNEAQ. CDR3 length: 17 amino acids. After removal of 1 base from V and 3 bases from J, the junction contained 12 bases not matched to a gene.

The chain uses TRBV5-4 and TRBJ2-6, with a tentative D call TRBD1 (5 bases). The CDR3 is made up of 14 amino acids. Trimming pared 5 bases from V and 1 base from J, leaving 7 bases between. Germline CDR1 SGHNT, CDR2 YYREEE (reference sequence). CDR3 region: CASRSGSGANVLTF. The DNA of the CDR3 is TGTGCCAGCAGGTCAGGGTCTGGGGCCAACGTCCTGACTTTC. Complete variable domain (other parts from reference TRBV5-4 and TRBJ2-6): ETGVTQSPTHLIKTRGQQVTLRCSSQSGHNTVSWYQQALGQGPQFIFQYYREEENGRGNFPPRFSGLQFPNYSSELNVNALELDDSALYLCASRSGSGANVLTFGAGSRLTVL.

This chain links TRBV7-6 with TRBJ2-5; 7 positions match TRBD1. CDR1 and CDR2 from the germline V gene are SGHVS and FNYEAQ. The CDR3 spans 14 residues. J lost 2 bases, V lost 4 bases, and 4 bases had no gene match. CDR3 sequence: CASSSWDRQETQYF. The CDR3 DNA sequence: TGTGCCAGCAGCTCATGGGACAGACAAGAGACCCAGTACTTC.

This clone was found once. CDR3 DNA: TGTGCCAGTAAGGGGTCGCGCCTTTCCTACGAGCAGTACTTC. Residues: CASKGSRLSYEQYF. The rearrangement uses TRBV27 and TRBJ2-5; TRBD1 is a possible D gene (5 bases). The J call is in doubt because the DNA end fits TRBJ2-7 better. The V gene's germline CDR1 is MNHEY and CDR2 SMNVEV (reference sequence). There are 14 residues in the CDR3.